This paragraph reports one T cell receptor (beta chain). In the source study's methods: Using reference gene primer amplification, nucleated cell counts were estimated. The assay was immunoSEQ multiplex PCR, and TCRdb's table has in-frame clones only and misses some. That table furnishes V, J and clone size, whereas the DNA furnished D and trimming. The repertoire holds approximately 250,000 clones, with around 88% as singletons. The germline CDR1 and CDR2 sequences are MNHEY and SMNVEV (reference sequence). The CDR3 contains 14 residues. V lost 8 bases to trimming and J lost 0 bases, with 11 bases between them. This entry is derived from a study of blood T cell repertoires in COVID-19. Enrollees, roughly 18 to 89 years old, lived in 24 US areas. Participants reported their clinical history, and cohort assignment relied on those reports.

The chain joins TRBV27 to TRBJ2-1; D is possibly TRBD2 (6 bases). The TCR was taken from a woman aged 40-49 years with acute COVID-19. Sequenced input: PBMCs or T cells enriched from blood (not recorded which). CDR3 sequence: CASAGLSSYNEQFF. CDR3 DNA sequence: TGTGCCAGCGCCGGACTAAGCTCCTACAATGAGCAGTTCTTC.